These 19 T cell receptor beta chains originate from one sample sequenced in a study of immune cell composition in non-small cell lung cancer. Sequencing used immunoSEQ multiplex PCR; TCRdb keeps in-frame clones, though not all of them. This table has around 6,600 clones, 60% to 80% appearing once. The normal lung sample lay at least 3 cm, and maximally far, from the tumour. Sequenced sample: non-adjacent lung tissue. The origin of the receptors is a human donor with non-small cell lung cancer.

Only one count was recorded for this clone. The genes are TRBV19 and TRBJ2-1; D is perhaps TRBD2 (6 bases). The CDR3 runs 14 residues. V lost 6 bases and J lost 6, with 15 bases in between. Looked up from germline, CDR1 is LNHDA and CDR2 is SQIVND (reference sequence). This chain's CDR3 is CASSPPGLINEQFF. In nucleotides, the CDR3 is TGTGCCAGTAGCCCCCCGGGACTGATCAATGAGCAGTTCTTC.

This clone was found once. The genes are TRBV5-1 and TRBJ2-2; 8 bases are shared with TRBD2. The CDR3 spans 15 residues. Trimming took 4 bases from V and 8 from J; bases not matched to a gene: 10. CDR1 is SGHRS and CDR2 is YFSETQ in the germline V gene. The CDR3 sequence: CASSISLAGAGELFF. CDR3 bases: TGCGCCAGCAGCATCTCGCTAGCGGGCGCGGGGGAGCTGTTTTTT.

In DNA, the CDR3 is TGTGCCAGCAGCTCCCTAGCGGGGGGGTACCAAGAGACCCAGTACTTC. It translates to CASSSLAGGYQETQYF. V and J are TRBV9 and TRBJ2-5; 12 nucleotides align to TRBD2. Germline lookup yields CDR1 SGDLS and CDR2 YYNGEE. V was clipped by 4 bases and J by 0 bases; unmatched bases: 4. The CDR3 contains 16 residues.

This clone showed up just a few times. This chain connects TRBV7-7 to TRBJ2-5; D possibly corresponds to TRBD2 (5 bases). The germline gives CDR1 SSHAT, CDR2 FNYEAQ (reference sequence). This CDR3 comprises 14 residues. Trimming removed 1 base at V and 4 bases at J, with 10 bases between. The CDR3 nucleotides are TGTGCCAGCAGCTTAGAACTAGTTGGAGAGACCCAGTACTTC. Translating gives CASSLELVGETQYF.

This sequence joins TRBV28 and TRBJ1-5; TRBD1 matches at 7 bases. Unmatched junction bases numbered 2, after V lost 1 base and J lost 2 bases. CDR3 length equals 15 residues. Germline assignment: CDR1 MDHEN and CDR2 SYDVKM. The CDR3 region is CASSLSGQGNQPQHF. The DNA of the CDR3 is TGTGCCAGCAGTTTATCAGGACAGGGCAATCAGCCCCAGCATTTT.

J is TRBJ2-1 and V is TRBV5-1, with a possible D match to TRBD2 (6 bases). V lost 0 bases and J 3 bases, leaving 13 bases between the germline ends. This CDR3 is 16 amino acids long. CDR1 SGHRS and CDR2 YFSETQ come from the germline V gene. The CDR3 loop is CASSLGERVHYNEQFF. CDR3 DNA: TGCGCCAGCAGCTTGGGGGAGCGGGTACACTACAATGAGCAGTTCTTC.

The CDR3 DNA reads TGTGCCATCAGTGAGGGCGGGGAGGAGACCCAGTACTTC. Its protein is CAISEGGEETQYF. V and J are TRBV10-3 and TRBJ2-5, with D possibly matching TRBD2 (6 bases). Germline V gene lookup returns CDR1 ENHRY and CDR2 SYGVKD. The V end lost 2 bases, the J end lost 5 bases, and 9 bases lay between the germline ends. This CDR3 contains 13 residues.

This clone was seen a single time. The chain is built from TRBV11-2 and TRBJ2-5; D remains unclear. The CDR3 extends over 14 amino acids. The V gene's germline CDR1 is SGHAT and CDR2 FQNNGV. The V end lost 2 bases, the J end lost 1 base, and 8 bases lay between the germline ends. CDR3: CASSLSGGQETQYF. The CDR3 nucleotides read TGTGCCAGCAGCTTATCCGGCGGCCAAGAGACCCAGTACTTC.

The CDR3: CASSFGGTGELFF. CDR3 in DNA: TGTGCCAGCAGCTTTGGAGGCACCGGGGAGCTGTTTTTT. V gene TRBV7-9 combines with J gene TRBJ2-2, with TRBD2 as a possible D gene (5 bases). The CDR3 totals 13 residues. Germline V lookup: CDR1 SEHNR, CDR2 FQNEAQ (reference sequence). Trimming pared 3 bases from V and 4 bases from J, leaving 6 bases between.

This sequence joins TRBV15 and TRBJ2-7, with D possibly TRBD1 on 5 matching bases. This CDR3 comprises 14 residues. The V end lost 0 bases, the J end lost 2 bases, and 8 bases lay between the germline ends. Germline CDR1 LNHNV, CDR2 YYDKDF (reference sequence). The CDR3 DNA reads TGTGCCACCAGCAGAGATGAACAGGCCTACGAGCAGTACTTC. This codes for CATSRDEQAYEQYF.

This clone occurred a few times. This sequence joins TRBV7-8 and TRBJ2-1, with 7 bases matching TRBD2. The germline gives CDR1 SGHVS, CDR2 FQNEAQ. J gave up 5 bases and V 2 bases, and 15 bases lay outside the gene matches. This CDR3 spans 18 amino acids. The CDR3 DNA follows: TGTGCCAGCAGCTTATCCAGGTCCGTGGCGGGAGTTCACAATGAGCAGTTCTTC. This codes for CASSLSRSVAGVHNEQFF.

This clone was recorded a few times. The chain couples TRBV19 to TRBJ1-1; D perhaps matches TRBD1 (5 bases). Per germline, CDR1 LNHDA and CDR2 SQIVND (reference sequence). Between the trimmed V and J ends, which lost 6 bases and 0 bases, there was a span of 11 bases. The CDR3 is 14 amino acids. The CDR3 DNA reads TGTGCCAGTAGCGGCAGGGTGGTGAACACTGAAGCTTTCTTT. Translated, it gives CASSGRVVNTEAFF.

By frequency in the sample, this clone is medium-sized. The rearrangement joins TRBV13 to TRBJ2-5; 7 positions match TRBD1. This CDR3 has 15 amino acids. V was clipped by 0 bases and J by 4 bases; unmatched bases: 5. Germline V gives CDR1 PRHDT, CDR2 FYEKMQ (reference sequence). In DNA, the CDR3 is TGTGCCAGCAGCTTAGGAGGGGGCTTGGGAGAGACCCAGTACTTC. Translation: CASSLGGGLGETQYF.

Only one count was recorded for this clone. The genes are TRBV19 and TRBJ2-5, with 12 nucleotides matching TRBD2. In germline, CDR1 is LNHDA, CDR2 SQIVND (reference sequence). V lost 5 bases, J lost 3 bases, and 10 bases stayed unmatched. This CDR3 region has 17 residues. CDR3 sequence reads: CASSHPGLAGPKETQYF. CDR3 bases: TGTGCCAGTAGTCACCCCGGACTAGCGGGGCCAAAAGAGACCCAGTACTTC.

DNA for the CDR3: TGCAGTGCACTCGACTACACTGAAGCTTTCTTT. Its protein is CSALDYTEAFF. The V and J genes are TRBV20-1 and TRBJ1-1, with D hard to call. The CDR3 spans 11 residues. Trimming shortened V by 6 bases and J by 3 bases, and 8 bases separated the two germline ends. Per the germline V gene, CDR1 is DFQATT and CDR2 is SNEGSKA (reference sequence).

This clone showed up just a few times. V gene TRBV7-3 combines with J gene TRBJ2-2, with 8 bases that match TRBD2. CDR3 length: 14 amino acids. V gave up 4 bases and J gave up 5 bases; unmatched junction bases: 3. From germline, CDR1 is SGHTA and CDR2 FQGTGA. CDR3 coding DNA: TGTGCCAGCAGCTCGGGACTAGTAACCGGGGAGCTGTTTTTT. Amino acids: CASSSGLVTGELFF.

This clone was seen a single time. The rearrangement uses TRBV5-8 and TRBJ2-2; D is possibly TRBD1 (6 bases). The CDR3 spans 15 residues. Germline lookup yields CDR1 SGHTS and CDR2 YDEGEE. The V gene lost 4 bases and the J gene lost 1 base, with 11 bases spanning the gap. CDR3 in DNA: TGTGCCAGCAGCGCCACAGGGCGGAACACCGGGGAGCTGTTTTTT. It codes for CASSATGRNTGELFF.

This clone was detected only once. The genes are TRBV7-2 and TRBJ1-3; possible D gene TRBD1, 5 bases. V was shortened by 5 bases and J by 2 bases, with 7 bases between the two germline ends. Germline CDR1 reads SGHTA; CDR2 reads FQGNSA. The length of the CDR3 is 13 residues. CDR3 amino acids: CASSPDTGNTIYF. DNA for the CDR3: TGTGCCAGCAGCCCGGACACTGGAAACACCATATATTTT.

CDR3 protein: CASSRGVTGNTIYF. CDR3 nucleotides: TGTGCCAGCTCCAGAGGCGTTACTGGAAACACCATATATTTT. The V and J genes are TRBV18 and TRBJ1-3; D ambiguous. Germline values: CDR1 KGHSH, CDR2 LQKENI. Between the trimmed V and J ends, which lost 6 bases and 2 bases, there was a span of 11 bases. The CDR3 consists of 14 residues.